Following are 21 T cell receptor beta chains from one sample sequenced in a study of OX40 agonist ivuxolimab in advanced cancers. Libraries were prepared by immunoSEQ multiplex PCR; TCRdb keeps only in-frame clonotypes and omits some of them. The table includes some 83,000 clones, 90% to 95% detected once. The source material was CD4+ or CD8+ T cells sorted from blood, sampled in a trial of the OX40 agonist ivuxolimab. These receptors originate from an adult with an advanced solid tumor such as melanoma, head and neck, liver or kidney cancer.

The chain links TRBV4-2 to TRBJ1-4, with no clear D. CDR1 LGHNA and CDR2 YNFKEQ come from the germline V gene. This CDR3 region has 17 residues. Trimming took off 0 bases at V and 5 bases at J, with 16 bases between the two ends. CDR3 residues: CASSQDIAGQRNEKLFF. The CDR3 DNA sequence: TGTGCCAGCAGCCAAGATATTGCTGGCCAAAGGAATGAAAAACTGTTTTTT.

The V gene is TRBV13, the J gene TRBJ2-6, with a tentative D call TRBD2 (5 bases). Germline-derived CDR1 and CDR2 are PRHDT and FYEKMQ (reference sequence). CDR3 length equals 15 residues. Trimming removed 3 bases at V and 0 bases at J, with 6 bases between. The CDR3 DNA is TGTGCCAGCAGCTTCGGGGTCTCTGGGGCCAACGTCCTGACTTTC. This sequence encodes CASSFGVSGANVLTF.

The chain has TRBV28 and TRBJ2-1, with TRBD1 identical over 7 bases. Germline-derived CDR1 and CDR2 are MDHEN and SYDVKM. This CDR3 region has 14 residues. Trimming at V came to 5 bases and at J to 9 bases, leaving 10 bases not matched to a gene. The CDR3 sequence: CASSPGQERSEQFF. The CDR3 DNA is TGTGCCAGCAGTCCTGGACAGGAAAGGTCTGAGCAGTTCTTC.

The J gene is TRBJ2-2, the V gene TRBV5-6, with 12 bases that match TRBD1. CDR1 SGHDT and CDR2 YYEEEE come from the germline V gene. The CDR3 is made up of 15 amino acids. Trimming removed 6 bases from V and 6 bases from J; junction bases left unmatched: 6. The CDR3 loop is CASTARDRGPGELFF. CDR3 nucleotide sequence: TGTGCCAGCACCGCCCGGGACAGGGGGCCCGGGGAGCTGTTTTTT.

This chain joins TRBV11-3 and TRBJ2-1; tentative D call: TRBD2 (6 bases). In germline, CDR1 is SGHNT, CDR2 YENEEA. Trimming removed 5 bases at V and 7 bases at J, with 15 bases between. CDR3 length: 14 amino acids. CDR3 DNA: TGTGCCAGCAGCGTCGGGACTGTTAAAAATGAGCAGTTCTTC. Translation gives CASSVGTVKNEQFF.

V and J are TRBV6-5 and TRBJ1-1, with D tentatively TRBD1 (6 bases). CDR1 MNHEY and CDR2 SVGAGI come from the germline V gene. V lost 0 bases and J lost 1, with 9 bases in between. This CDR3 is 15 amino acids long. The CDR3 DNA sequence: TGTGCCAGCAGTTACTCGACAGGACCGAACACTGAAGCTTTCTTT. Amino acids: CASSYSTGPNTEAFF.

The chain combines TRBV19 with TRBJ1-4; no firm D call. In germline, CDR1 is LNHDA, CDR2 SQIVND (reference sequence). There are 16 residues in the CDR3. Trimming pared 3 bases from V and 0 bases from J, leaving 11 bases between. The CDR3: CASSIVVLATNEKLFF. The CDR3 coding sequence is TGTGCCAGTAGTATTGTGGTTCTAGCAACTAATGAAAAACTGTTTTTT.

V gene TRBV5-1 combines with J gene TRBJ2-7, with TRBD1 matching over 12 bases. Unmatched junction bases numbered 15, after V lost 4 bases and J lost 4 bases. Germline values: CDR1 SGHRS, CDR2 YFSETQ. The CDR3 has 18 amino acids. The CDR3 DNA sequence: TGCGCCAGCAGCAATCCGGGACAGGGGGCCATGGCGAATTACGAGCAGTACTTC. Protein product: CASSNPGQGAMANYEQYF.

A note on this clone: Germline is not matched at one junction end, which may reflect a read error. CDR3 in DNA: TGTGCCAGCCGTTTAGGGGCATGGGGAAACACCATATATTTT. Its protein is CASRLGAWGNTIYF. The chain employs TRBV28 and TRBJ1-3; the D gene is possibly TRBD1 (5 bases). CDR1 is MDHEN and CDR2 is SYDVKM in the germline V gene. The CDR3 runs 14 residues.

The chain recombines TRBV5-6 with TRBJ1-2; D not resolved. This CDR3 has 17 residues. V was trimmed by 0 bases and J by 0 bases, leaving 15 bases between them. Germline V CDR1 and CDR2: SGHDT, YYEEEE. The CDR3 region has the DNA TGTGCCAGCAGCTTGGTGGCAGCCCGTCCAGCTAACTATGGCTACACCTTC. The encoded protein is CASSLVAARPANYGYTF.

This clone showed up just a few times. The chain has TRBV9 and TRBJ1-4; no firm D call. There are 13 residues in the CDR3. Germline V gene sequence: CDR1 SGDLS, CDR2 YYNGEE. With 3 bases removed from V and 8 bases from J, the gap between germline ends came to 11 bases. The CDR3 protein is CASSAPAEEKLFF. CDR3 nucleotides: TGTGCCAGCAGCGCCCCGGCGGAAGAAAAACTGTTTTTT. Complete variable domain (other parts from reference TRBV9 and TRBJ1-4): DSGVTQTPKHLITATGQRVTLRCSPRSGDLSVYWYQQSLDQGLQFLIQYYNGEERAKGNILERFSAQQFPDLHSELNLSSLELGDSALYFCASSAPAEEKLFFGSGTQLSVL.

This chain uses TRBV4-2 with TRBJ2-5, with TRBD2 matching 10 bases. The junction had 8 bases not matched to a gene; V was cut back by 0 bases and J by 1 base. The germline CDR1 and CDR2 sequences are LGHNA and YNFKEQ. The CDR3 covers 18 residues. The CDR3 region is CASSQEPASSGSQETQYF. The CDR3 DNA reads TGTGCCAGCAGCCAAGAACCGGCGTCTAGCGGGAGCCAAGAGACCCAGTACTTC.

This chain joins TRBV5-6 and TRBJ2-7, with 10 bases lining up with TRBD1. The V and J ends lost 4 bases and 3 bases, in that order; junction bases with no gene match: 4. CDR1 and CDR2 (germline): SGHDT, YYEEEE. The CDR3 covers 14 residues. The CDR3 is CASSGTGAFYEQYF. In DNA, the CDR3 is TGTGCCAGCAGCGGGACAGGGGCCTTCTACGAGCAGTACTTC.

CDR3 residues: CASSPIAGGTGETQYF. As DNA, the CDR3 is TGTGCCAGCAGCCCCATAGCGGGAGGTACGGGGGAGACCCAGTACTTC. J is TRBJ2-5 and V is TRBV7-2; TRBD2 matches at 10 bases. Trimming took 5 bases from V and 5 from J; bases not matched to a gene: 11. This CDR3 is built from 16 residues. Per the germline V gene, CDR1 is SGHTA and CDR2 is FQGNSA. The full variable domain, rest sourced from reference TRBV7-2 and TRBJ2-5, is GAGVSQSPSNKVTEKGKDVELRCDPISGHTALYWYRQSLGQGLEFLIYFQGNSAPDKSGLPSDRFSAERTGGSVSTLTIQRTQQEDSAVYLCASSPIAGGTGETQYFGPGTRLLVL.

CDR3: CAWSSSGSTRELFF. The CDR3 bases are TGTGCCTGGAGTTCGTCCGGTAGTACTCGGGAGCTGTTTTTT. The rearrangement joins TRBV30 to TRBJ2-2; D call uncertain. The V gene lost 2 bases and the J gene lost 9 bases, with 16 bases spanning the gap. CDR1 and CDR2 (germline): GTSNPN, SVGIG (reference sequence). CDR3 size: 14 residues.

The rearrangement uses TRBV2 and TRBJ2-5; D gene unclear. The germline V gene has CDR1 SNHLY and CDR2 FYNNEI. V was trimmed by 8 bases and J by 6 bases, leaving 28 bases between them. The CDR3 totals 17 residues. The CDR3 reads CASARYSRSAAKQTQYF. The CDR3 DNA sequence: TGTGCCAGCGCGCGATACTCAAGATCTGCCGCCAAACAGACCCAGTACTTC.

V and J are TRBV30 and TRBJ1-1, with 8 bases lining up with TRBD1. V gave up 4 bases and J gave up 2 bases; unmatched junction bases: 9. Germline CDR1 and CDR2: GTSNPN and SVGIG (reference sequence). CDR3 length: 15 residues. For the CDR3, the DNA is TGTGCCTGGAATACAGGGGGGCAGGGCAACACTGAAGCTTTCTTT. Translation gives CAWNTGGQGNTEAFF.

This clone turned up a few times. For the CDR3, the DNA is TGTGCCAGCAGTGTTCAGCGGGAGCTGTTTTTT. Translation: CASSVQRELFF. The rearrangement links TRBV2 to TRBJ2-2, with D unclear. Germline-derived CDR1 and CDR2 are SNHLY and FYNNEI. The CDR3 has 11 residues. Trimming shortened V by 4 bases and J by 9 bases, and 6 bases separated the two germline ends.

A few counts support this clone. This rearrangement joins TRBV7-9 to TRBJ1-2, with 8 bases matching TRBD1. J gave up 4 bases and V 5 bases, and 6 bases lay outside the gene matches. Germline CDR1 reads SEHNR; CDR2 reads FQNEAQ (reference sequence). There are 14 residues in the CDR3. Written as DNA, the CDR3 is TGTGCCAGCAGCCGCTCAGGGGGCGGCTATGGCTACACCTTC. Translating gives CASSRSGGGYGYTF.

The chain couples TRBV7-9 to TRBJ1-1; possibly TRBD1 for D (5 bases). Germline V lookup: CDR1 SEHNR, CDR2 FQNEAQ (reference sequence). The V end was cut by 5 bases, the J end by 5 bases, with 15 bases between. The CDR3 contains 14 residues. In nucleotides, the CDR3 is TGTGCCAGCAGCCCCCGGCAGGGTTATACTGAAGCTTTCTTT. Translation gives CASSPRQGYTEAFF. The entire variable domain, with the rest obtained from reference TRBV7-9 and TRBJ1-1, is as follows: DTGVSQNPRHKITKRGQNVTFRCDPISEHNRLYWYRQTLGQGPEFLTYFQNEAQLEKSRLLSDRFSAERPKGSFSTLEIQRTEQGDSAMYLCASSPRQGYTEAFFGQGTRLTVV.

The chain combines TRBV28 with TRBJ1-4, with a possible D match to TRBD1 (5 bases). The CDR3 sequence is 19 residues long. The V end was cut by 8 bases, the J end by 2 bases, with 27 bases between. Germline CDR1 and CDR2: MDHEN and SYDVKM. CDR3 DNA sequence: TGTGCCAGCTCGAAAGGGAGGGGAAGAGAGGGGCGTACTAATGAAAAACTGTTTTTT. This gives the protein CASSKGRGREGRTNEKLFF.